These 25 T cell receptor beta chains were all obtained from the same sample, sequenced in a study of OX40 agonist ivuxolimab in advanced cancers. Clones were read by immunoSEQ multiplex PCR, and TCRdb kept only the in-frame ones, dropping some. The sample includes about 70,000 clones, 75% to 90% seen only once; the top ten take more than 2.5%. The sequencing used CD4+ or CD8+ T cells sorted from blood, collected in a trial of the OX40 agonist ivuxolimab. These receptors all stem from an adult with an advanced solid tumor such as melanoma, head and neck, liver or kidney cancer.

V gene TRBV6-6 combines with J gene TRBJ1-3; D unresolved. The CDR3 length is 14 residues. Between the trimmed V and J ends, which lost 2 bases and 0 bases, there was a span of 5 bases. Germline loops: CDR1 MNHNY, CDR2 SVGAGI (reference sequence). DNA for the CDR3: TGTGCCAGCAGTTACACGGACTCTGGAAACACCATATATTTT. This sequence encodes CASSYTDSGNTIYF.

The chain recombines TRBV7-9 with TRBJ1-1; TRBD1 is a possible D gene (5 bases). This CDR3 spans 15 amino acids. V was clipped by 5 bases and J by 1 base, with 14 bases between them. Per germline, CDR1 SEHNR and CDR2 FQNEAQ (reference sequence). DNA of the CDR3: TGTGCCAGCAGCCGAGCCGGGACTTCGAACACTGAAGCTTTCTTT. It yields the protein CASSRAGTSNTEAFF.

The chain couples TRBV29-1 to TRBJ2-5; possible D gene TRBD2, 6 bases. The CDR3 contains 11 residues. Trimming took off 6 bases at V and 8 bases at J, with 13 bases between the two ends. The germline V gene has CDR1 SQVTM and CDR2 ANQGSEA. CDR3 bases: TGCAGCGTCGGGGGTAGTGGTACCCAGTACTTC. Translated, it gives CSVGGSGTQYF.

The CDR3 sequence is CASSSTGTTYQETQYF. CDR3 nucleotide sequence: TGTGCCAGCAGCTCCACCGGGACTACCTATCAAGAGACCCAGTACTTC. The chain employs TRBV5-6 and TRBJ2-5, with 7 bases identical to TRBD2. CDR3 length: 16 residues. With 3 bases clipped from V and 2 bases from J, the junction kept 10 bases outside the gene matches. The V gene's germline CDR1 is SGHDT and CDR2 YYEEEE.

V usage is TRBV6-5 and J usage is TRBJ1-1; D gene ambiguous. The CDR3 runs 13 residues. With 5 bases removed from V and 1 base from J, the gap between germline ends came to 8 bases. Germline assignment: CDR1 MNHEY and CDR2 SVGAGI. The DNA for the CDR3 is TGTGCCAGCAGTCGCGAGGAGAACACTGAAGCTTTCTTT. Translation gives CASSREENTEAFF.

This chain connects TRBV27 to TRBJ2-7; 12 bases map to TRBD2. Trimming cost V 11 bases and J 6 bases; bases outside gene matches: 23. Germline V gene data show CDR1 as MNHEY and CDR2 as SMNVEV (reference sequence). CDR3 length equals 18 residues. CDR3 sequence (DNA): TGTGCCCCCGCGGCCCAGGGTACTAGCGGGGGGCATGCTCCCGAGCAGTACTTC. Its translation is CAPAAQGTSGGHAPEQYF.

The CDR3 region has the DNA TGTGCCAGCAGCTTATCGTCAGGGAATCAAGCTTTCTTT. It codes for CASSLSSGNQAFF. This chain joins TRBV7-9 and TRBJ1-1, with D possibly matching TRBD1 (5 bases). The CDR3 extends over 13 amino acids. V was pared by 2 bases and J by 9 bases, with 13 bases between. Germline V CDR1 and CDR2: SEHNR, FQNEAQ (reference sequence).

The chain carries TRBV11-3 and TRBJ2-4; maybe TRBD2 (6 bases). The CDR3 contains 15 residues. Germline V gene sequence: CDR1 SGHNT, CDR2 YENEEA. V shed 5 bases and J shed 1 base, with 12 bases lying between them. Here the CDR3 reads CASSPTGGAKNIQYF. The CDR3 coding sequence is TGTGCCAGCAGCCCGACTGGGGGGGCCAAAAACATTCAGTACTTC.

The chain joins TRBV2 to TRBJ2-2; TRBD1 aligns across 7 bases. The CDR3 loop spans 14 amino acids. The V segment lost 6 bases and the J segment 2 bases; nucleotides outside the gene matches: 3. From germline, CDR1 is SNHLY and CDR2 FYNNEI. This chain's CDR3 is CASSRQGNTGELFF. The CDR3 coding sequence is TGTGCCAGCAGCAGACAGGGAAACACCGGGGAGCTGTTTTTT.

The chain couples TRBV5-1 to TRBJ1-2; 7 bases are a match to TRBD1. CDR3 length: 14 amino acids. Trimming removed 3 bases from V and 2 bases from J; junction bases left unmatched: 4. The germline V gene encodes CDR1 SGHRS and CDR2 YFSETQ. The DNA for the CDR3 is TGCGCCAGCAGCTGGGGGACAGAAAACTATGGCTACACCTTC. It encodes CASSWGTENYGYTF.

This chain links TRBV5-6 with TRBJ1-2, with no clear D. Trimming stripped 0 bases from V and 6 bases from J, with 6 bases between. The germline CDR1 and CDR2 sequences are SGHDT and YYEEEE. The CDR3 covers 12 residues. The CDR3 spells CASSLDQDGYTF. In DNA form, the CDR3 reads TGTGCCAGCAGCTTGGACCAGGATGGCTACACCTTC.

V and J are TRBV19 and TRBJ1-4, with a tentative D call TRBD1 (6 bases). V lost 7 bases to trimming and J lost 5 bases, with 14 bases between them. This CDR3 is built from 14 residues. Germline V lookup: CDR1 LNHDA, CDR2 SQIVND (reference sequence). The CDR3 DNA reads TGTGCCAGTAATCGGGGACAAGGGAATGAAAAACTGTTTTTT. This gives the protein CASNRGQGNEKLFF.

The rearrangement joins TRBV7-9 to TRBJ1-3, with a tentative D call TRBD1 (6 bases). Per germline, CDR1 SEHNR and CDR2 FQNEAQ (reference sequence). The CDR3 is 14 residues long. The V gene lost 4 bases and the J gene lost 8 bases, with 15 bases spanning the gap. The CDR3 reads CASSSYRAGDTIYF. CDR3 in DNA: TGTGCCAGCAGCTCTTACAGGGCGGGGGACACCATATATTTT. The full variable domain, with the rest looked up from reference TRBV7-9 and TRBJ1-3, is DTGVSQNPRHKITKRGQNVTFRCDPISEHNRLYWYRQTLGQGPEFLTYFQNEAQLEKSRLLSDRFSAERPKGSFSTLEIQRTEQGDSAMYLCASSSYRAGDTIYFGEGSWLTVV.

V is TRBV27 and J is TRBJ2-2; 7 bases line up with TRBD1. CDR1 MNHEY and CDR2 SMNVEV come from the germline V gene (reference sequence). V lost 4 bases to trimming and J lost 3 bases; unmatched junction nucleotides: 2. This CDR3 region has 14 residues. The DNA of the CDR3 is TGTGCCAGCAGTTCGGGACAGTACACCGGGGAGCTGTTTTTT. Its protein is CASSSGQYTGELFF.

The chain is built from TRBV5-4 and TRBJ2-7; D unclear. This CDR3 spans 13 amino acids. Looked up from germline, CDR1 is SGHNT and CDR2 is YYREEE (reference sequence). The ends were cut back, 6 bases at V and 2 bases at J, with 12 bases in the middle. CDR3 residues: CASTSNNAYEQYF. The DNA of the CDR3 is TGTGCCAGCACCTCTAATAATGCCTACGAGCAGTACTTC.

This sequence joins TRBV4-3 and TRBJ1-2; D gene unclear. The germline gives CDR1 LGHNA, CDR2 YSLEER. V was trimmed by 0 bases and J by 3 bases, leaving 2 bases between them. CDR3 length equals 12 residues. The CDR3 DNA follows: TGCGCCAGCAGCCAAGACGACTATGGCTACACCTTC. Its translation: CASSQDDYGYTF.

The genes are TRBV23-1 and TRBJ1-1, with D unresolved. TRBV23-1 carries the ORF label, with uncertain function. Trimming removed 0 bases from V and 1 base from J, with 12 bases in between. The CDR3 has 16 residues. The CDR3 sequence: CASSQSWPDQNTEAFF. In DNA form, the CDR3 reads TGCGCCAGCAGTCAATCGTGGCCAGATCAGAACACTGAAGCTTTCTTT.

V gene TRBV5-4 combines with J gene TRBJ2-1, with D possibly being TRBD2 (7 bases). The CDR3 length is 14 residues. In germline, CDR1 is SGHNT, CDR2 YYREEE (reference sequence). Deletions cut 2 bases from V and 6 bases from J, with 12 bases between. In DNA, the CDR3 is TGTGCCAGCAGCTTCCCGCGGGGGCCCAATGAGCAGTTCTTC. Its protein product is CASSFPRGPNEQFF.

In DNA form, the CDR3 reads TGTGCCAGCAGCCCAGTGGGGGGGCTGACAGATACGCAGTATTTT. Its translation is CASSPVGGLTDTQYF. V and J are TRBV5-5 and TRBJ2-3; D possibly corresponds to TRBD2 (7 bases). CDR3 length: 15 residues. The V end lost 4 bases, the J end lost 3 bases, and 15 bases lay between the germline ends. CDR1 and CDR2 from the germline V gene are SGHKS and YYEKEE (reference sequence). Full variable domain (outside the CDR3, taken from reference TRBV5-5 and TRBJ2-3): DAGVTQSPTHLIKTRGQQVTLRCSPISGHKSVSWYQQVLGQGPQFIFQYYEKEERGRGNFPDRFSARQFPNYSSELNVNALLLGDSALYLCASSPVGGLTDTQYFGPGTRLTVL.

The count of this clone is one. The J gene is TRBJ2-5, the V gene TRBV18; D assignment may be TRBD1 or TRBD2 (5 bases each). CDR3 size: 14 residues. The V and J ends lost 4 bases and 5 bases respectively, with 14 bases between them. Germline CDR1 reads KGHSH; CDR2 reads LQKENI. Here the CDR3 reads CASSQSGRTETQYF. Written as DNA, the CDR3 is TGTGCCAGCTCACAATCGGGACGCACGGAGACCCAGTACTTC. Drawing the rest from reference TRBV18 and TRBJ2-5, the complete variable domain is NAGVMQNPRHLVRRRGQEARLRCSPMKGHSHVYWYRQLPEEGLKFMVYLQKENIIDESGMPKERFSAEFPKEGPSILRIQQVVRGDSAAYFCASSQSGRTETQYFGPGTRLLVL.

The table lists this clone with a count of one. The rearrangement links TRBV5-1 to TRBJ2-7, with 7 bases identical to TRBD2. The CDR3 extends over 14 amino acids. Germline V CDR1 and CDR2: SGHRS, YFSETQ. V gave up 6 bases and J gave up 2 bases; unmatched junction bases: 8. The CDR3 coding sequence is TGCGCCAGCAATCCGAGCGGGGTAACCTACGAGCAGTACTTC. Encoded protein: CASNPSGVTYEQYF.

This rearrangement joins TRBV11-3 to TRBJ2-7; weak D call: TRBD1 (6 bases). This CDR3 has 13 residues. CDR1 is SGHNT and CDR2 is YENEEA in the germline V gene. Trimming left V 3 bases short and J 3 bases short, with 9 bases between. CDR3 protein: CASSFLTGYEQYF. CDR3 sequence (DNA): TGTGCCAGCAGCTTCCTGACAGGCTACGAGCAGTACTTC. The complete variable domain, with remaining parts taken from reference TRBV11-3 and TRBJ2-7, reads EAGVVQSPRYKIIEKKQPVAFWCNPISGHNTLYWYLQNLGQGPELLIRYENEEAVDDSQLPKDRFSAERLKGVDSTLKIQPAELGDSAVYLCASSFLTGYEQYFGPGTRLTVT.

J is TRBJ1-1 and V is TRBV6-1; D uncertain. This CDR3 has 13 amino acids. Germline CDR1 is MNHNS and CDR2 is SASEGT. V lost 8 bases and J lost 1, with 11 bases in between. CDR3 coding DNA: TGTGCCAGCCGGGAACCCGCGAACACTGAAGCTTTCTTT. It encodes CASREPANTEAFF.

The table lists this clone with a count of one. The chain recombines TRBV7-2 with TRBJ1-4; TRBD1 matches at 7 bases. From germline, CDR1 is SGHTA and CDR2 FQGNSA. CDR3 length equals 15 residues. J gave up 8 bases and V 3 bases, and 9 bases lay outside the gene matches. Here the CDR3 DNA reads TGTGCCAGCAGCTTCCAACAGGGGCGGGGGGAAAAACTGTTTTTT. Protein: CASSFQQGRGEKLFF.

As regards this clone: The germline gene is not matched at one end of the junction; a read error may be the cause. The chain carries TRBV28 and TRBJ1-1; D is ambiguous. Germline values: CDR1 MDHEN, CDR2 SYDVKM. The CDR3 covers 15 residues. CDR3 residues: CVSSPPSGLNTEAFF. DNA of the CDR3: TGTGTCAGCAGTCCCCCCTCGGGCCTGAACACTGAAGCTTTCTTT.